What follows are 2 T cell receptor beta chains derived from one specimen sequenced in a study of cytomegalovirus exposure and HLA in healthy donors. Produced via immunoSEQ multiplex PCR; TCRdb's table is partial and in-frame only. The repertoire consists of 120,000 or so clones, with roughly 95% occurring once and the leading ten covering 1.5% to 2%. Sequencing was performed on PBMCs. Receptors were obtained from a man younger than 30 in good health and CMV-seronegative.

V and J are TRBV9 and TRBJ2-2; 7 positions match TRBD1. Germline V lookup: CDR1 SGDLS, CDR2 YYNGEE. J gave up 7 bases and V 2 bases, and 11 bases lay outside the gene matches. The CDR3 is 16 amino acids. Here the CDR3 reads CASSVRGKGARGELFF. CDR3 nucleotides: TGTGCCAGCAGCGTTCGTGGAAAGGGGGCTCGCGGGGAGCTGTTTTTT.

The rearrangement links TRBV28 to TRBJ2-1, with 12 bases fitting TRBD2. CDR1 and CDR2 from the germline V gene are MDHEN and SYDVKM. The CDR3 spans 16 residues. V lost 3 bases and J lost 10; bases outside the gene matches: 10. The CDR3 protein is CASSFPLAGGPGEQFF. In DNA, the CDR3 is TGTGCCAGCAGTTTCCCACTAGCGGGAGGCCCAGGGGAGCAGTTCTTC.